These 27 T cell receptor beta chains were all obtained from the same sample, sequenced in a study of shared clonotypes between healthy human individuals. The repertoire was sequenced with immunoSEQ multiplex PCR; TCRdb's copy has only in-frame clones and lacks some. The sample records more than 2 million clones, 95% being singletons. Sequencing was carried out using naive CD4+ T cells sorted from blood. The sample's subset: CD45RA+ positively selected. The origin of the receptors is a man younger than 35 in good health.

The chain has TRBV4-1 and TRBJ2-1; D is possibly TRBD1 or TRBD2 (6 bases each). CDR1 is MGHRA and CDR2 is YSYEKL in the germline V gene. Trimming pared 5 bases from V and 8 bases from J, leaving 19 bases between. The CDR3 has 15 residues. The CDR3: CASSTSLLGGYEQFF. The CDR3 DNA is TGCGCCAGCAGCACAAGTTTACTAGGGGGGTATGAGCAGTTCTTC.

The chain links TRBV5-1 to TRBJ1-1, with unresolved D. This CDR3 is built from 14 residues. V was pared by 6 bases and J by 0 bases, with 12 bases between. In germline, CDR1 is SGHRS, CDR2 YFSETQ. DNA of the CDR3: TGCGCCAGCACAGTATCCAGCCTGAACACTGAAGCTTTCTTT. This encodes CASTVSSLNTEAFF.

The V and J genes are TRBV5-4 and TRBJ2-3, with TRBD2 identical over 10 bases. The CDR3 is made up of 17 amino acids. Germline CDR1 is SGHNT and CDR2 is YYREEE (reference sequence). Losses at the gene ends were 0 bases for V and 4 bases for J; bases not matched to a gene: 8. CDR3 nucleotides: TGTGCCAGCAGCTTGGGAGGGAGCGGGGGGGCTTCAGATACGCAGTATTTT. Protein: CASSLGGSGGASDTQYF.

This rearrangement joins TRBV28 to TRBJ1-2; unclear D gene. Trimming stripped 6 bases from V and 8 bases from J, with 10 bases between. CDR1 MDHEN and CDR2 SYDVKM come from the germline V gene. The CDR3 covers 11 residues. The CDR3 sequence is CASRTRGGYTF. Here the CDR3 DNA reads TGTGCCAGCAGGACGCGGGGAGGCTACACCTTC.

This chain connects TRBV2 to TRBJ1-3, with D unresolved. The CDR3 runs 16 residues. Trimming removed 4 bases at V and 3 bases at J, with 16 bases between. The germline CDR1 and CDR2 sequences are SNHLY and FYNNEI. The CDR3 here is CASSGYGSGYGNTIYF. CDR3 coding DNA: TGTGCCAGCAGTGGGTACGGCAGCGGATATGGAAACACCATATATTTT.

The V gene is TRBV5-1, the J gene TRBJ2-7; TRBD1 might be the D (5 bases). This CDR3 region has 14 residues. In germline, CDR1 is SGHRS, CDR2 YFSETQ. Trimming shortened V by 4 bases and J by 0 bases, and 11 bases separated the two germline ends. For the CDR3, the DNA is TGCGCCAGCAGCACCATGACAGACTCCTACGAGCAGTACTTC. This translates into CASSTMTDSYEQYF.

The chain employs TRBV2 and TRBJ1-2, with D tentatively TRBD1 (5 bases). Trimming shortened V by 7 bases and J by 11 bases, and 20 bases separated the two germline ends. Germline values: CDR1 SNHLY, CDR2 FYNNEI. The CDR3 consists of 13 residues. CDR3: CASNEGGAPWYTF. Here the CDR3 DNA reads TGTGCCAGCAACGAAGGTGGGGCCCCCTGGTACACCTTC.

The chain uses TRBV27 and TRBJ2-1; perhaps D is TRBD1 or TRBD2 (5 bases each). The ends were cut back, 10 bases at V and 7 bases at J, with 17 bases in the middle. Germline V CDR1 and CDR2: MNHEY, SMNVEV (reference sequence). This CDR3 has 13 amino acids. CDR3 loop: CAIKPLRGNEQFF. As DNA, the CDR3 is TGTGCCATCAAACCTCTGAGGGGTAATGAGCAGTTCTTC.

The gene calls are TRBV5-1 and TRBJ2-1; perhaps TRBD1 as D (6 bases). The germline V gene encodes CDR1 SGHRS and CDR2 YFSETQ. With 0 bases removed from V and 5 bases from J, the gap between germline ends came to 12 bases. CDR3 length: 15 amino acids. The CDR3 DNA reads TGCGCCAGCAGCTTGGCTCCGGGACACAACAATGAGCAGTTCTTC. This translates into CASSLAPGHNNEQFF.

Comment on this clone: Within the sample, other DNA sequences also encode this same CDR3. The chain joins TRBV6-5 to TRBJ1-3; possible D gene TRBD1, 5 bases. Looked up from germline, CDR1 is MNHEY and CDR2 is SVGAGI. V lost 5 bases, J lost 3 bases, and 8 bases lay in between. The CDR3 contains 13 residues. This CDR3 is CASSRGSGNTIYF. Written as DNA, the CDR3 is TGTGCCAGCAGTAGGGGTAGTGGAAACACCATATATTTT.

This chain uses TRBV11-2 with TRBJ1-1, with TRBD1 matching over 9 bases. Trimming cost V 3 bases and J 0 bases; bases outside gene matches: 5. In germline, CDR1 is SGHAT, CDR2 FQNNGV. This CDR3 has 16 amino acids. CDR3: CASSFGTGTMNTEAFF. CDR3 coding DNA: TGTGCCAGCAGCTTCGGGACAGGGACCATGAACACTGAAGCTTTCTTT.

The J gene is TRBJ1-3, the V gene TRBV7-6; 7 bases match TRBD1. The germline gives CDR1 SGHVS, CDR2 FNYEAQ. This CDR3 is 15 amino acids long. V was pared by 6 bases and J by 4 bases, with 9 bases of the junction left unmatched. In nucleotides, the CDR3 is TGTGCCAGCAGACCGACAGGGCTGACGGGAAACACCATATATTTT. Encoded protein: CASRPTGLTGNTIYF.

The genes are TRBV28 and TRBJ1-5; the D gene is possibly TRBD1 (5 bases). Germline V gene lookup returns CDR1 MDHEN and CDR2 SYDVKM. The V gene lost 3 bases and the J gene lost 2 bases, with 11 bases spanning the gap. This CDR3 is 15 amino acids long. The CDR3: CASSLGGDGNQPQHF. CDR3 DNA: TGTGCCAGCAGTTTGGGGGGGGACGGCAATCAGCCCCAGCATTTT.

This sequence joins TRBV9 and TRBJ2-1; perhaps TRBD2 as D (5 bases). This CDR3 has 15 amino acids. V was trimmed by 6 bases and J by 12 bases, leaving 25 bases between them. CDR1 SGDLS and CDR2 YYNGEE come from the germline V gene. This chain's CDR3 is CASTPGAATGAGQFF. The DNA of the CDR3 is TGTGCCAGCACTCCCGGAGCGGCTACCGGCGCGGGGCAGTTCTTC.

Comments on this clone: Other DNA sequences within the sample encode an identical CDR3. CDR3 amino acids: CSALRQETQYF. The CDR3 DNA follows: TGCAGTGCTCTCAGGCAAGAGACCCAGTACTTC. This chain uses TRBV20-1 with TRBJ2-5; D gene ambiguous. The CDR3 extends over 11 amino acids. The germline gives CDR1 DFQATT, CDR2 SNEGSKA (reference sequence). V was shortened by 5 bases and J by 2 bases, with 6 bases between the two germline ends.

This sequence joins TRBV4-1 and TRBJ2-1; D is unresolved. Trimming removed 2 bases at V and 3 bases at J, with 8 bases between. Looked up from germline, CDR1 is MGHRA and CDR2 is YSYEKL. The CDR3 has 14 residues. The CDR3 sequence is CASSQRSDYNEQFF. The CDR3, as DNA: TGCGCCAGCAGCCAAAGGTCAGACTACAATGAGCAGTTCTTC.

This chain connects TRBV6-1 to TRBJ1-5; possible D gene TRBD1, 5 bases. The CDR3 totals 15 residues. The V end lost 2 bases, the J end lost 9 bases, and 17 bases lay between the germline ends. Germline values: CDR1 MNHNS, CDR2 SASEGT. Here the CDR3 reads CASSETQGPNGPQHF. Written as DNA, the CDR3 is TGTGCCAGCAGTGAAACCCAGGGACCCAATGGGCCCCAGCATTTT.

The sample holds one count of this clone. The chain combines TRBV7-3 with TRBJ2-7; 11 bases are a match to TRBD2. J was trimmed by 4 bases and V by 5 bases; bases with no gene match: 10. Germline V CDR1 and CDR2: SGHTA, FQGTGA. The CDR3 contains 16 residues. The CDR3 DNA reads as TGTGCCAGCAGCCCACCGGGACTAGCGGTTCCTTACGAGCAGTACTTC. Protein sequence: CASSPPGLAVPYEQYF. Supplemented by reference TRBV7-3 and TRBJ2-7, the full variable domain reads GAGVSQTPSNKVTEKGKYVELRCDPISGHTALYWYRQSLGQGPEFLIYFQGTGAADDSGLPNDRFFAVRPEGSVSTLKIQRTERGDSAVYLCASSPPGLAVPYEQYFGPGTRLTVT.

The table lists this clone with a few counts. V gene TRBV14 combines with J gene TRBJ1-4; TRBD1 might be the D (5 bases). Trimming took off 1 base at V and 13 bases at J, with 10 bases between the two ends. Germline loops: CDR1 SGHDN, CDR2 FVKESK. The CDR3 contains 12 residues. The CDR3 is CASSQVSGGLFF. The CDR3 DNA is TGTGCCAGCAGCCAAGTCAGCGGGGGACTGTTTTTT.

This clone was detected once. It is unclear where the CDR3 begins or ends on the DNA, so no DNA is shown, and the CDR3 is as TCRdb lists it. The chain couples TRBV27 to TRBJ2-7; no DNA check was done on the table's D call, TRBD1. Germline lookup yields CDR1 MNHEY and CDR2 SMNVEV (reference sequence). Including both end residues, the CDR3 is 16 amino acids long. The CDR3 spells CASILVRGPFSYEQYF.

The V gene is TRBV4-1, the J gene TRBJ1-3; no clear D gene. Deletions cut 3 bases from V and 0 bases from J, with 18 bases between. Germline values: CDR1 MGHRA, CDR2 YSYEKL. There are 18 residues in the CDR3. CDR3 loop: CASSQGSGPVTSGNTIYF. The CDR3 DNA reads TGCGCCAGCAGCCAGGGTTCAGGCCCTGTTACCTCTGGAAACACCATATATTTT.

The rearrangement joins TRBV7-2 to TRBJ2-1; D not resolved. The germline gives CDR1 SGHTA, CDR2 FQGNSA. The CDR3 consists of 13 residues. Trimming shortened V by 4 bases and J by 5 bases, and 9 bases separated the two germline ends. CDR3 in amino acids: CASSSINNNEQFF. CDR3 sequence (DNA): TGTGCCAGCAGCTCCATCAATAACAATGAGCAGTTCTTC. Together with reference TRBV7-2 and TRBJ2-1, the CDR3 gives the full variable domain: GAGVSQSPSNKVTEKGKDVELRCDPISGHTALYWYRQSLGQGLEFLIYFQGNSAPDKSGLPSDRFSAERTGGSVSTLTIQRTQQEDSAVYLCASSSINNNEQFFGPGTRLTVL.

The chain has TRBV5-1 and TRBJ2-1; 9 bases fit TRBD2. The CDR3 is 14 amino acids. CDR1 is SGHRS, CDR2 YFSETQ, per germline. V dropped 4 bases and J dropped 10; count of bases not matched to a gene: 9. CDR3 in DNA: TGCGCCAGCAGCGTGAACCTAGCGGGGCAAGAGCAGTTCTTC. Amino acids: CASSVNLAGQEQFF.

The gene calls are TRBV5-6 and TRBJ1-1; 8 nucleotides agree with TRBD1. V was clipped by 1 base and J by 5 bases; unmatched bases: 4. The CDR3 extends over 14 amino acids. Per the germline V gene, CDR1 is SGHDT and CDR2 is YYEEEE. The CDR3 DNA reads TGTGCCAGCAGCTTGACGACAGGGGTAACTGAAGCTTTCTTT. It codes for CASSLTTGVTEAFF.

The CDR3 DNA reads as TGTGCCAGCAGTTTGAATCAGGACCCGAACACTGAAGCTTTCTTT. As protein: CASSLNQDPNTEAFF. The rearrangement links TRBV6-5 to TRBJ1-1; D is unresolved. This CDR3 has 15 residues. Trimming removed 4 bases from V and 1 base from J, with 13 bases in between. Germline CDR1 is MNHEY and CDR2 is SVGAGI.

V is TRBV5-6 and J is TRBJ2-1; D is undetermined. The ends were cut back, 4 bases at V and 7 bases at J, with 6 bases in the middle. The CDR3 loop spans 11 amino acids. The germline CDR1 and CDR2 sequences are SGHDT and YYEEEE. The CDR3: CASSRWNEQFF. DNA of the CDR3: TGTGCCAGCAGCCGGTGGAATGAGCAGTTCTTC.

V and J are TRBV21-1 and TRBJ2-7; TRBD2, as called in the table, went unchecked against the DNA. TRBV21-1 represents a pseudogene. The CDR3 is made up of 20 amino acids. In DNA form, the CDR3 reads TGTGCCAGCAGCAAAGGAACCCGTGGGACTAGCGGGGAGAGCTCCTACGAGCAGTACTTC. Amino acid sequence: CASSKGTRGTSGESSYEQYF.